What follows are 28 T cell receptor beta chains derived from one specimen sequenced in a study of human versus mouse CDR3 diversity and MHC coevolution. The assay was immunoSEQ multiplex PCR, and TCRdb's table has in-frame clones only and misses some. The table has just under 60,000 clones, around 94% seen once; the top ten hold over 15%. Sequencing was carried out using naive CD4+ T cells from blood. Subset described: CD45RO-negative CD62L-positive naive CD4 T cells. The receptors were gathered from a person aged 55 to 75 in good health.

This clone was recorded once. In DNA form, the CDR3 reads TGCGCCAGCAGTTCGACAGGGGGCTTCTCTGGAAACACCATATATTTT. The encoded protein is CASSSTGGFSGNTIYF. The chain has TRBV5-1 and TRBJ1-3; 10 bases are shared with TRBD1. Trimming removed 5 bases from V and 0 bases from J; junction bases left unmatched: 5. Looked up from germline, CDR1 is SGHRS and CDR2 is YFSETQ. The CDR3 is 16 amino acids.

CDR3 bases: TGTGCCAGCAGCTCATTCGACAGGAGCTCCTACGAGCAGTACTTC. It translates to CASSSFDRSSYEQYF. The chain carries TRBV5-8 and TRBJ2-7; maybe TRBD1 (6 bases). The V end was cut by 3 bases, the J end by 0 bases, with 13 bases between. This CDR3 comprises 15 residues. Germline V gene lookup returns CDR1 SGHTS and CDR2 YDEGEE.

This chain's CDR3 is CASSRDLPPVDTQYF. CDR3 in DNA: TGCGCCAGCAGCAGGGACTTACCGCCGGTGGATACGCAGTATTTT. This chain uses TRBV5-1 with TRBJ2-3; perhaps TRBD2 as D (6 bases). This CDR3 has 15 residues. Deletions cut 4 bases from V and 6 bases from J, with 18 bases between. Germline CDR1 reads SGHRS; CDR2 reads YFSETQ. The full variable domain, with the rest looked up from reference TRBV5-1 and TRBJ2-3, is KAGVTQTPRYLIKTRGQQVTLSCSPISGHRSVSWYQQTPGQGLQFLFEYFSETQRNKGNFPGRFSGRQFSNSRSEMNVSTLELGDSALYLCASSRDLPPVDTQYFGPGTRLTVL.

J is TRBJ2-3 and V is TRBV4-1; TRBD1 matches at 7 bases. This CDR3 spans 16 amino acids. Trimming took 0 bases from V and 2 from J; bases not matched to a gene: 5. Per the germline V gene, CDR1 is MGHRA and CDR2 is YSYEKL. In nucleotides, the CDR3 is TGCGCCAGCAGCCAAGAGACGGGACAGAACACAGATACGCAGTATTTT. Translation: CASSQETGQNTDTQYF.

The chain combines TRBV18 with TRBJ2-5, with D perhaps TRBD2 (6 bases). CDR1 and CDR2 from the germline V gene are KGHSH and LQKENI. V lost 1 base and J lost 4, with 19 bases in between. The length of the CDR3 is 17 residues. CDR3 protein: CASSPLLSTSRGETQYF. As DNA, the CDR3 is TGTGCCAGCTCACCACTACTCTCGACTAGTCGGGGAGAGACCCAGTACTTC.

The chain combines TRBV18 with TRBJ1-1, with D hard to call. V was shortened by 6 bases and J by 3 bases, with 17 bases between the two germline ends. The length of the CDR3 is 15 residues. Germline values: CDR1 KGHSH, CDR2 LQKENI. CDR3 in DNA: TGTGCCAGCTCGCCCGCGGGTCCCCCTCACACTGAAGCTTTCTTT. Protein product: CASSPAGPPHTEAFF.

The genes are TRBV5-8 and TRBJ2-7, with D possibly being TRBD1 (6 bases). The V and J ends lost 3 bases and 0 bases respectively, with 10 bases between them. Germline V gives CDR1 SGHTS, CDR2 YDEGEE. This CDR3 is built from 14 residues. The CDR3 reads CASSSQGTSYEQYF. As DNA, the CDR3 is TGTGCCAGCAGCTCCCAGGGGACCTCCTACGAGCAGTACTTC.

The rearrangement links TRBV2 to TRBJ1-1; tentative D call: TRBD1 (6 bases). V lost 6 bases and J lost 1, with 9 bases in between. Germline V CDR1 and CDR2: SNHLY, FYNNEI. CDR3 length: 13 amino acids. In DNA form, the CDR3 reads TGTGCCAGCAGGGTGACAGGGAACACTGAAGCTTTCTTT. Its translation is CASRVTGNTEAFF.

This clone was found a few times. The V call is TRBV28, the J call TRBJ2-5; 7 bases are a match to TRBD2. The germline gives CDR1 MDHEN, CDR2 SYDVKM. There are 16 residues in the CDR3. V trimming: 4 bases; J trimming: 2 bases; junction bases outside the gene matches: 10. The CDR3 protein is CASSSSFGRRQETQYF. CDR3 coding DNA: TGTGCCAGCAGTTCCTCTTTCGGGAGGCGACAAGAGACCCAGTACTTC.

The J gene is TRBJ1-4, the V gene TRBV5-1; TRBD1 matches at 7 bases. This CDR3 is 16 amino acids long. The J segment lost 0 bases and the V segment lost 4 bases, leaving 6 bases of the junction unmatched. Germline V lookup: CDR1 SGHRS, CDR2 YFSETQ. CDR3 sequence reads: CASSVGQLATNEKLFF. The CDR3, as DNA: TGCGCCAGCAGCGTGGGACAGCTCGCAACTAATGAAAAACTGTTTTTT.

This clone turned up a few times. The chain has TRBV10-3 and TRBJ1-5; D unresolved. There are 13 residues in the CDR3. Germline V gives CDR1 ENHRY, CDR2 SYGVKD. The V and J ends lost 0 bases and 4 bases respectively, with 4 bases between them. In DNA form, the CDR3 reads TGTGCCATCAGTGAGTCTACTAATCAGCCCCAGCATTTT. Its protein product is CAISESTNQPQHF.

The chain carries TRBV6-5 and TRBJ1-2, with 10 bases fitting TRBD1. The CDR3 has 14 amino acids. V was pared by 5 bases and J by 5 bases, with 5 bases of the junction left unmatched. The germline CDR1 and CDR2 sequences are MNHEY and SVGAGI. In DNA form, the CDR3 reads TGTGCCAGCAGTCGACAGGGGGCGGGGTATGGCTACACCTTC. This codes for CASSRQGAGYGYTF.

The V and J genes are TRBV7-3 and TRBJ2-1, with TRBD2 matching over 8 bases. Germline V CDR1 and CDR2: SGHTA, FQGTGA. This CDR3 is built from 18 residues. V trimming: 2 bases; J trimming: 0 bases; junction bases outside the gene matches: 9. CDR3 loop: CASSLGRGGASSYNEQFF. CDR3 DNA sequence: TGTGCCAGCAGCTTAGGCCGGGGGGGCGCAAGCTCCTACAATGAGCAGTTCTTC.

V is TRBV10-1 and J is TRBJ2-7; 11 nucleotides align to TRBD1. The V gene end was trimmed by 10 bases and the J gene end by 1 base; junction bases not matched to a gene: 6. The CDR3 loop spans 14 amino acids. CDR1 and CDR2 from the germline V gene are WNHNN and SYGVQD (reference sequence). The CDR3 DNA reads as TGCGCCACCCAGAGGGACAGGGGGTCCTACGAGCAGTACTTC. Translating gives CATQRDRGSYEQYF.

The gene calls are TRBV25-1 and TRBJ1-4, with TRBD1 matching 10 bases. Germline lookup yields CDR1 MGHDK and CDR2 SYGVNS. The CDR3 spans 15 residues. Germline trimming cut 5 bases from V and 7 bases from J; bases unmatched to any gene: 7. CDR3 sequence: CASSRAGTGVEKLFF. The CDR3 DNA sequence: TGTGCCAGCAGTAGAGCCGGGACAGGGGTTGAAAAACTGTTTTTT.

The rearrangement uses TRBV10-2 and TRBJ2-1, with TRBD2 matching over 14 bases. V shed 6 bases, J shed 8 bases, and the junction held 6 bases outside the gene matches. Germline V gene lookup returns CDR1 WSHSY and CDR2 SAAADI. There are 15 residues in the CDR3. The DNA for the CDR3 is TGCGCCAGCAGGGACGGGACTAGCGGGAGAGATGAGCAGTTCTTC. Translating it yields CASRDGTSGRDEQFF.

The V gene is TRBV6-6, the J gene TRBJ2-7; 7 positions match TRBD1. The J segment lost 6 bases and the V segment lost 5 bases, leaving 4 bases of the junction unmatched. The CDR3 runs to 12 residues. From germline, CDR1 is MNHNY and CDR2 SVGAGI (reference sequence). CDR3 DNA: TGTGCCAGCAGTCCGACAGGGCCCGAGCAGTACTTC. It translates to CASSPTGPEQYF.

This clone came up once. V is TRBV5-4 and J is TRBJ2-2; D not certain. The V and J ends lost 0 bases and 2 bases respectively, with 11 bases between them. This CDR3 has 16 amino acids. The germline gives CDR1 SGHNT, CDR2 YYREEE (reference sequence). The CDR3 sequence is CASSLAPEPNTGELFF. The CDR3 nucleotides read TGTGCCAGCAGCTTGGCCCCGGAGCCCAACACCGGGGAGCTGTTTTTT.

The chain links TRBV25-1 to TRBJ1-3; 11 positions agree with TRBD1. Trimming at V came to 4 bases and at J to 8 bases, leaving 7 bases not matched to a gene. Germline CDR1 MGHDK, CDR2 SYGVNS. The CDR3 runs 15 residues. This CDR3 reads CASSAGQGARDTIYF. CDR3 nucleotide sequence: TGTGCCAGCAGTGCAGGACAGGGGGCAAGAGACACCATATATTTT.

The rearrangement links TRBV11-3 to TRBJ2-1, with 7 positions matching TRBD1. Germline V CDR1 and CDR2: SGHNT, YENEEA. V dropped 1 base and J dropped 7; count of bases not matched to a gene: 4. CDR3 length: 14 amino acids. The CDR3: CASSLAGGSNEQFF. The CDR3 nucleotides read TGTGCCAGCAGCTTAGCAGGGGGTTCAAATGAGCAGTTCTTC.

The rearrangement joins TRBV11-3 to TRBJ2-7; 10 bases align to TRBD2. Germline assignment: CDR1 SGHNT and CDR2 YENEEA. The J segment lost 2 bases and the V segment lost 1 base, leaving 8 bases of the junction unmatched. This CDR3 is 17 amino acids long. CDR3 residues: CASSLAASSGRAYEQYF. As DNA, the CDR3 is TGTGCCAGCAGCTTAGCGGCTTCGAGCGGGAGGGCCTACGAGCAGTACTTC.

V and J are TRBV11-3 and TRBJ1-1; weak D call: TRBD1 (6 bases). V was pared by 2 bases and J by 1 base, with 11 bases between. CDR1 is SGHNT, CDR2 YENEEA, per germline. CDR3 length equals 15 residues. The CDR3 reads CASSLPPGENTEAFF. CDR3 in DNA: TGTGCCAGCAGCTTACCCCCAGGGGAGAACACTGAAGCTTTCTTT.

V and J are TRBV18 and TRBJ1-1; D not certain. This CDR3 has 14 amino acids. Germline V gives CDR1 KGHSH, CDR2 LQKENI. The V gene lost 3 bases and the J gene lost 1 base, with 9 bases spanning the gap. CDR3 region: CASSPIETNTEAFF. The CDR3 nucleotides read TGTGCCAGCTCACCGATAGAAACGAACACTGAAGCTTTCTTT. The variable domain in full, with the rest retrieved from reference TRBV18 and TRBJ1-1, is NAGVMQNPRHLVRRRGQEARLRCSPMKGHSHVYWYRQLPEEGLKFMVYLQKENIIDESGMPKERFSAEFPKEGPSILRIQQVVRGDSAAYFCASSPIETNTEAFFGQGTRLTVV.

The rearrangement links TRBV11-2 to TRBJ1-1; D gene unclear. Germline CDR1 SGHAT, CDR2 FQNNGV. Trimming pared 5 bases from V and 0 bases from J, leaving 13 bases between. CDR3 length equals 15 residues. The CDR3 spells CASSTPMRMNTEAFF. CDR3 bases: TGTGCCAGCAGCACTCCCATGCGGATGAACACTGAAGCTTTCTTT.

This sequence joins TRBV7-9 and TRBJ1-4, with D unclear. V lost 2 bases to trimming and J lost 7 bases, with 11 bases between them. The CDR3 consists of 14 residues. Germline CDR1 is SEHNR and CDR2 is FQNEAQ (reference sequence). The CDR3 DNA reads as TGTGCCAGCAGCTTACGGGGTGATGGTGAAAAACTGTTTTTT. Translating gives CASSLRGDGEKLFF.

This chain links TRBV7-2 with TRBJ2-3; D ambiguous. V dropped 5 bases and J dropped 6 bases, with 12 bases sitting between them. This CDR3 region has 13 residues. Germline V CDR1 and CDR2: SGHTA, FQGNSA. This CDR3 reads CASSQISRDTQYF. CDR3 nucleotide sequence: TGTGCCAGCAGCCAGATATCCAGGGATACGCAGTATTTT.

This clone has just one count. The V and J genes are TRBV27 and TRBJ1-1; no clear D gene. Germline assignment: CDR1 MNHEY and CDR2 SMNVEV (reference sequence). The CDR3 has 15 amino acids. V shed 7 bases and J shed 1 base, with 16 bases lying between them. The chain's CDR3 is CASKRLQKPNTEAFF. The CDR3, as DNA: TGTGCCAGCAAACGCCTACAGAAACCGAACACTGAAGCTTTCTTT.

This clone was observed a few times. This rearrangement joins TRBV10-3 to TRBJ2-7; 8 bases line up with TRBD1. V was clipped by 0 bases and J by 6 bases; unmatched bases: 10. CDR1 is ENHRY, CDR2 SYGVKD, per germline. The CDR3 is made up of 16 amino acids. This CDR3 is CAISESRTGPQGEQYF. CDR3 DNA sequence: TGTGCCATCAGTGAGTCCCGGACAGGGCCGCAAGGCGAGCAGTACTTC.